This entry describes one TCR beta chain. Its specificity is not known. The entry originates in a study of cytomegalovirus exposure and HLA in healthy donors. The CDR3 is made up of 15 amino acids. V was pared by 0 bases and J by 5 bases, with 10 bases between. CDR1 and CDR2 (germline): MGHRA, YSYEKL. Measured with immunoSEQ multiplex PCR; TCRdb has only the in-frame clones, and not every one. Here the sample spans roughly 170,000 clones, roughly four fifths being singletons. Study-wide results and limits: In vitro work confirmed that a few CMV-associated chains recognize CMV antigens.

The specimen sequenced was PBMCs. The V call is TRBV4-1, the J call TRBJ2-2; D is undetermined. This clonotype was obtained from a woman younger than 35 in good health and CMV-seropositive. CDR3 amino acids: CASSQDGRITGELFF. CDR3 DNA sequence: TGCGCCAGCAGCCAAGACGGCAGGATAACCGGGGAGCTGTTTTTT.